This TCR beta chain was identified during a study of OX40 agonist ivuxolimab in advanced cancers. Study overall: Patients received the agonistic anti-OX40 (CD134) antibody ivuxolimab.

The CDR3 sequence is 15 residues long. V was clipped by 2 bases and J by 5 bases, with 13 bases between them. Germline lookup yields CDR1 SGHRS and CDR2 YFSETQ. Sequencing was performed with immunoSEQ multiplex PCR; in TCRdb, only in-frame clones are kept and a portion is missing. Altogether about 60,000 clones are present, around nine tenths being singletons, with the ten largest covering 1.1%. Study findings and constraints: No antigen was identified for the clonally expanded peripheral T cells. Also present in some nonresponders was a low level of normalized T-cell clonal expansion. Clonal expansion was seen in CD4+ and CD8+ blood T cells by week 6 at 0.1 to 3.0 mg/kg.

On this clone itself: The antigen is unknown.

The clonotype was recovered from an adult with an advanced solid tumor such as melanoma, head and neck, liver or kidney cancer. V is TRBV5-1 and J is TRBJ2-2; weak D call: TRBD2 (5 bases). Sequencing was performed on CD4+ or CD8+ T cells sorted from blood, taken in a trial of the OX40 agonist ivuxolimab. CDR3 sequence (DNA): TGCGCCAGCAGCTTTCTACTAGTGGGGACCGGGGAGCTGTTTTTT. Translating gives CASSFLLVGTGELFF. The whole variable domain, filled in from reference TRBV5-1 and TRBJ2-2, reads KAGVTQTPRYLIKTRGQQVTLSCSPISGHRSVSWYQQTPGQGLQFLFEYFSETQRNKGNFPGRFSGRQFSNSRSEMNVSTLELGDSALYLCASSFLLVGTGELFFGEGSRLTVL.